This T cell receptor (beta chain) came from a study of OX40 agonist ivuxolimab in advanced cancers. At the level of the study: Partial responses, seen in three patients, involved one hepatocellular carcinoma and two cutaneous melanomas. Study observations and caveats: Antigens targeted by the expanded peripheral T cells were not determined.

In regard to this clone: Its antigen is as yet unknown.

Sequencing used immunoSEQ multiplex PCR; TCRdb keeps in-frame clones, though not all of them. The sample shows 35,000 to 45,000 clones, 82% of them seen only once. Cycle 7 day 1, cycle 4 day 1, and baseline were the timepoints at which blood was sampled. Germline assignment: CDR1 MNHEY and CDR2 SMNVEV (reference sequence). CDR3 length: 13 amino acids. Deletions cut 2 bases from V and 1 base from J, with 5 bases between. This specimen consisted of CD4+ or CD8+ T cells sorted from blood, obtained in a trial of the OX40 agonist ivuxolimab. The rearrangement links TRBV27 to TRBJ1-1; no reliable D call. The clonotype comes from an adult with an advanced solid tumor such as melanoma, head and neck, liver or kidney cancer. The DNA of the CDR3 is TGTGCCAGCAGTTTACTGCCGAACACTGAAGCTTTCTTT. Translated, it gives CASSLLPNTEAFF.